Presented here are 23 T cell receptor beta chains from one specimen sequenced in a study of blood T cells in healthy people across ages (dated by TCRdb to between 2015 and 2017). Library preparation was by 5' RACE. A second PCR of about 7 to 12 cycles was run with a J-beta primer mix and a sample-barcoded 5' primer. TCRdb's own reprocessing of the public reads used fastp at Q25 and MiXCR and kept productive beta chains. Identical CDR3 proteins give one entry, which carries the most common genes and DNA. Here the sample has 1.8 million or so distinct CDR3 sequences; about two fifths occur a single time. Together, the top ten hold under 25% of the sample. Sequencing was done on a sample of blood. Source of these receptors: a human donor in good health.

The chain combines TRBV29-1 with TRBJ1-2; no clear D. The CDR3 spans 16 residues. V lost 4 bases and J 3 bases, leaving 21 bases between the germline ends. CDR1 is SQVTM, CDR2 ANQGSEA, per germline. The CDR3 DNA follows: TGCAGCGTTGGACCCGGGGTATTTCCGCGGGACTATGGCTACACCTTC. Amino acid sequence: CSVGPGVFPRDYGYTF.

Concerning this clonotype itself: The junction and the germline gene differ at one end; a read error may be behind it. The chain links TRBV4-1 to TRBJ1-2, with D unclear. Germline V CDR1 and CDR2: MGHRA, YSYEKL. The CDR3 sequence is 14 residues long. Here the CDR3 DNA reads TGCGCCAGCAGCCCTAATACCCACAACTATGGCTGCACCTTC. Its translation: CASSPNTHNYGCTF.

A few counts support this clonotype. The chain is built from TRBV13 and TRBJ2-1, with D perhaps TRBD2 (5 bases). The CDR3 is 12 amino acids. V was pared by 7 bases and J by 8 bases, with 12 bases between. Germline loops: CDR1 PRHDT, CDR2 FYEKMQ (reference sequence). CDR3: CASNSEGHEQFF. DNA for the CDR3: TGTGCCAGCAACTCCGAGGGTCATGAGCAGTTCTTC. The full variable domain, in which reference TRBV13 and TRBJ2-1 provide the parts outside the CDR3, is AAGVIQSPRHLIKEKRETATLKCYPIPRHDTVYWYQQGPGQDPQFLISFYEKMQSDKGSIPDRFSAQQFSDYHSELNMSSLELGDSALYFCASNSEGHEQFFGPGTRLTVL.

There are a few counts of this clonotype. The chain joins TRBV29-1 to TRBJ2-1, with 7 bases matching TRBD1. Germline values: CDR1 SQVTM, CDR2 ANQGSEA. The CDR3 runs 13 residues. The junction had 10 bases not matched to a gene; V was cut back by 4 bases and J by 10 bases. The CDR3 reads CSVGQGLYYEQFF. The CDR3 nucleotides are TGCAGCGTTGGACAGGGCCTATACTACGAGCAGTTCTTC.

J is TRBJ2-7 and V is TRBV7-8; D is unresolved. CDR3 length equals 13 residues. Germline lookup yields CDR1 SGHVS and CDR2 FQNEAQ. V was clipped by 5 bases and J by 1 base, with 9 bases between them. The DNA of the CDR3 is TGTGCCAGCAGCAGTGCAGTTTCCTACGAGCAGTACTTC. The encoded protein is CASSSAVSYEQYF.

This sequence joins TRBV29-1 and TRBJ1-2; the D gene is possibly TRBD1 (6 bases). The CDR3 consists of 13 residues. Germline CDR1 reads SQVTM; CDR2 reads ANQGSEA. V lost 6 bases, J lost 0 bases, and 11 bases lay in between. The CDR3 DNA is TGCAGCGTGAGGGACACAGCTAACTATGGCTACACCTTC. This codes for CSVRDTANYGYTF. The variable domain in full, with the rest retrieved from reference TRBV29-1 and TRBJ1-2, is SAVISQKPSRDICQRGTSLTIQCQVDSQVTMMFWYRQQPGQSLTLIATANQGSEATYESGFVIDKFPISRPNLTFSTLTVSNMSPEDSSIYLCSVRDTANYGYTFGSGTRLTVV.

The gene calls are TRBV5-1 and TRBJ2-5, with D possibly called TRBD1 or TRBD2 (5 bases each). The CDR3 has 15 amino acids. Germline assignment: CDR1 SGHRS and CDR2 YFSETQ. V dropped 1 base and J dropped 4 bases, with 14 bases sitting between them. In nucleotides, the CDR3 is TGCGCCAGCAGCTTGCGGCAGGGAGTAGGAGAGACCCAGTACTTC. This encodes CASSLRQGVGETQYF.

Here the CDR3 reads CAWSSAGNQPQHF. CDR3 bases: TGTGCCTGGAGTTCAGCAGGCAATCAGCCCCAGCATTTT. This sequence joins TRBV30 and TRBJ1-5; D remains ambiguous. CDR3 length equals 13 residues. V was shortened by 2 bases and J by 2 bases, with 7 bases between the two germline ends. CDR1 GTSNPN and CDR2 SVGIG come from the germline V gene (reference sequence). The full variable domain, completed using reference TRBV30 and TRBJ1-5, is SQTIHQWPATLVQPVGSPLSLECTVEGTSNPNLYWYRQAAGRGLQLLFYSVGIGQISSEVPQNLSASRPQDRQFILSSKKLLLSDSGFYLCAWSSAGNQPQHFGDGTRLSIL.

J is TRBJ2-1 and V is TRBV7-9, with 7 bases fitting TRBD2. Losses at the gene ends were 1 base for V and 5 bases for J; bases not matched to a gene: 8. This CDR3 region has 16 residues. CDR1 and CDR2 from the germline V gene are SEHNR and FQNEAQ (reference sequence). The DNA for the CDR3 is TGTGCCAGCAGCTTAGATGCCAGCGGGGCGAACAATGAGCAGTTCTTC. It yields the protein CASSLDASGANNEQFF.

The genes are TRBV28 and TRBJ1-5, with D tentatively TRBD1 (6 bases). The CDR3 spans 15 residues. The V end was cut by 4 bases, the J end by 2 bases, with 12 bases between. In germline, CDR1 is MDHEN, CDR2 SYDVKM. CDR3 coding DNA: TGTGCCAGCAGTTCTATCAGGGGTGGCAATCAGCCCCAGCATTTT. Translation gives CASSSIRGGNQPQHF.

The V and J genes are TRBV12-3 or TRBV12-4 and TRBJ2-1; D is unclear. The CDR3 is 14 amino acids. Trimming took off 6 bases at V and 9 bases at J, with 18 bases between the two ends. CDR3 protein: CASSPLSLGGEQFF. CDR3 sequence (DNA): TGTGCCAGCAGCCCCCTCTCTTTAGGTGGTGAGCAGTTCTTC.

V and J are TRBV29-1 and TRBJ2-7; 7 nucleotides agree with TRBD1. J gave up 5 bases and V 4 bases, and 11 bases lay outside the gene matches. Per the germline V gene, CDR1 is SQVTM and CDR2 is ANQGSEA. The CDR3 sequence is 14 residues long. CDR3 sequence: CSVGSRQGHHEQYF. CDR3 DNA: TGCAGCGTTGGATCCCGACAGGGCCACCACGAGCAGTACTTC.

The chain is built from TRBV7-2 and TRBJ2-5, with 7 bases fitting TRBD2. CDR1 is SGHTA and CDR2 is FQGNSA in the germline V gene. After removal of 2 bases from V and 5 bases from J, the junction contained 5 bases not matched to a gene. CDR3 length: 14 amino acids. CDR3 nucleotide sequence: TGTGCCAGCAGCTTAAGGTTTAGCGGGGAGACCCAGTACTTC. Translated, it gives CASSLRFSGETQYF.

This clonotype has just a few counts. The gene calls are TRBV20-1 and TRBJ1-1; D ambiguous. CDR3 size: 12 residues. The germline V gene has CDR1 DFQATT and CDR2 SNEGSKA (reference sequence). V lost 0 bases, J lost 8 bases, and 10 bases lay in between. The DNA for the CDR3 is TGCAGTGCTAGAGAGCCTCTGGCGGAAGCTTTCTTT. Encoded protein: CSAREPLAEAFF.

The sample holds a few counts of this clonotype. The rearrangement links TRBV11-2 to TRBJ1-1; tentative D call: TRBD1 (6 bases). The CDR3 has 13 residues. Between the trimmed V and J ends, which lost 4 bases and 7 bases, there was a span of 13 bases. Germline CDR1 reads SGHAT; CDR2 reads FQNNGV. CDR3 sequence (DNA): TGTGCCAGCAGCTACCGGGGCAGGGGTGAAGCTTTCTTT. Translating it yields CASSYRGRGEAFF.

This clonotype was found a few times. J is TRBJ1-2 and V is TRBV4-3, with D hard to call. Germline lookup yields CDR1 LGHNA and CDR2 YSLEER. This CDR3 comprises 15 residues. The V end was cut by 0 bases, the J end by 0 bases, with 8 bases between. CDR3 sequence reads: CASSQDPAANYGYTF. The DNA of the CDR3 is TGCGCCAGCAGCCAAGATCCCGCCGCTAACTATGGCTACACCTTC.

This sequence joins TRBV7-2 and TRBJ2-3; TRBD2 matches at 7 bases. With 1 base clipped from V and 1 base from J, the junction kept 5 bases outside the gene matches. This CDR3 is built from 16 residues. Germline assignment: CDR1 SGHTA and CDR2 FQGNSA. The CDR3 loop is CASSLGRSGGTDTQYF. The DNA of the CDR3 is TGTGCCAGCAGCTTAGGTCGGAGCGGGGGCACAGATACGCAGTATTTT.

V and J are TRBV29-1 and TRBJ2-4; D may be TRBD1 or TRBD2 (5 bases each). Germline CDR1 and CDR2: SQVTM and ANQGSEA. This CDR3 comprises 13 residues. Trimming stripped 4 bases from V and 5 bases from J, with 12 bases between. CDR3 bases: TGCAGCGTTGGCCCCCGGGGCCAAAACATTCAGTACTTC. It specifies CSVGPRGQNIQYF.

The CDR3 DNA follows: TGTGCCAGCTCACCAAAAGAAGCCGGGGGTTCTAGGGAGCAGTACTTC. It encodes CASSPKEAGGSREQYF. The chain carries TRBV18 and TRBJ2-1, with D perhaps matching TRBD2 (6 bases). The DNA matches TRBJ2-7 better at its end, which makes the J call doubtful. Per germline, CDR1 KGHSH and CDR2 LQKENI. The CDR3 runs to 16 residues.

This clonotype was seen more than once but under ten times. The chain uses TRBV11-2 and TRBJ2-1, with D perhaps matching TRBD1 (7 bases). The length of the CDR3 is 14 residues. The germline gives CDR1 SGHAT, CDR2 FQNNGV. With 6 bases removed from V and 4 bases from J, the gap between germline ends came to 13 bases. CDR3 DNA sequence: TGTGCCAGCAGTTTCGCGGGACAGTACAATGAGCAGTTCTTC. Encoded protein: CASSFAGQYNEQFF.

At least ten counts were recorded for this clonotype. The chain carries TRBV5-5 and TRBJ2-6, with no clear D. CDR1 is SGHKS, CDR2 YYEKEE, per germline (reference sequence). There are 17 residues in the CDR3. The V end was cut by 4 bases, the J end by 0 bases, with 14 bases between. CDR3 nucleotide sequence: TGTGCCAGCAGCCGATCCAACCAATACTCTGGGGCCAACGTCCTGACTTTC. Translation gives CASSRSNQYSGANVLTF.

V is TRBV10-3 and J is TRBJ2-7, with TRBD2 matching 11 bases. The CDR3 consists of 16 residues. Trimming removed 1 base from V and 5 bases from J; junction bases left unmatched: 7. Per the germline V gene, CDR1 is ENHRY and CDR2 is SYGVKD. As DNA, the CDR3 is TGTGCCATCAGTGAGTTGTGGGCTAGCGGGGGGAACGAGCAGTACTTC. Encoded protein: CAISELWASGGNEQYF.

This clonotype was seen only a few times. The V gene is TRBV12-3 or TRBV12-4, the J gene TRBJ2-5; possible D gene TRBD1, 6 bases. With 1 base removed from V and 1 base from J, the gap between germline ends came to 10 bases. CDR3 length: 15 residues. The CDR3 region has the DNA TGTGCCAGCAGTTTAGATTCAGGGGTCCAAGAGACCCAGTACTTC. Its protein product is CASSLDSGVQETQYF.